This T cell receptor (beta chain) was identified during a study of patients with pleural tuberculosis. V trimming: 6 bases; J trimming: 2 bases; junction bases outside the gene matches: 2. This CDR3 region has 16 residues. MiXCR was run by TCRdb on the reads, yielding one entry per CDR3 protein. The sample lists some 48,000 distinct CDR3 sequences, 7.3% occurring once. The origin of this receptor is a human donor with pleural tuberculosis. V gene TRBV12-3 or TRBV12-4 combines with J gene TRBJ2-1; 15 nucleotides align to TRBD2. The CDR3 is CASRRTSGRAYNEQFF. The CDR3 DNA reads as TGTGCCAGCAGAAGGACTAGCGGGAGGGCCTACAATGAGCAGTTCTTC.